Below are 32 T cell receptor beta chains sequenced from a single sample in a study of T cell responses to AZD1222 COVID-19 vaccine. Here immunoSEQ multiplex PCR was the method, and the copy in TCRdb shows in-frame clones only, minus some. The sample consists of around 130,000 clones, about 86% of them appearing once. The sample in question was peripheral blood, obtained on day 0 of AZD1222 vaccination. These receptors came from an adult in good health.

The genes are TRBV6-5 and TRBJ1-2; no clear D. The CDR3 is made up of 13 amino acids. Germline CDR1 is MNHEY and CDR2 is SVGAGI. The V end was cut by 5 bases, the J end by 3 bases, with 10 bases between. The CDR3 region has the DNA TGTGCCAGCAGTCCCTACTCTTACTATGGCTACACCTTC. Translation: CASSPYSYYGYTF.

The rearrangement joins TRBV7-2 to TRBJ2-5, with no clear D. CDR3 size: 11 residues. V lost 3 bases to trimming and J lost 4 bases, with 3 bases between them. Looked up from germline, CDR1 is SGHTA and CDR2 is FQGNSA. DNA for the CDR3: TGTGCCAGCAGCTTTCTAGAGACCCAGTACTTC. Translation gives CASSFLETQYF.

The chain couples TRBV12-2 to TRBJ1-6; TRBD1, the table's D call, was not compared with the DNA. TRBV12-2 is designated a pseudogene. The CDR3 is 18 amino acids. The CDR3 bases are TGTGCAAGTCGCTTTGGTAGGGCAGGGGTGGCCTATAATTCACCCCTCCACTTT. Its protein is CASRFGRAGVAYNSPLHF.

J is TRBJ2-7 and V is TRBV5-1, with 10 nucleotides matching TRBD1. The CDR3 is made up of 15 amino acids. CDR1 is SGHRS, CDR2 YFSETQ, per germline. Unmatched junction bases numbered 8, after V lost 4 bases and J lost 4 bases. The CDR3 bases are TGCGCCAGCAGCCCAATGACAGGGGGCTATTACGAGCAGTACTTC. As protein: CASSPMTGGYYEQYF. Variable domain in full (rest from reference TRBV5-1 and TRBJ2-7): KAGVTQTPRYLIKTRGQQVTLSCSPISGHRSVSWYQQTPGQGLQFLFEYFSETQRNKGNFPGRFSGRQFSNSRSEMNVSTLELGDSALYLCASSPMTGGYYEQYFGPGTRLTVT.

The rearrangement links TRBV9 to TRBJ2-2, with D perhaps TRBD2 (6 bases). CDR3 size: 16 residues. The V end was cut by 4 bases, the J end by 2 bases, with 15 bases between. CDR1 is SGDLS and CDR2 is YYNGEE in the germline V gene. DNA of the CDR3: TGTGCCAGCAGCCCCCGGAGGGATCCCAACACCGGGGAGCTGTTTTTT. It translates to CASSPRRDPNTGELFF.

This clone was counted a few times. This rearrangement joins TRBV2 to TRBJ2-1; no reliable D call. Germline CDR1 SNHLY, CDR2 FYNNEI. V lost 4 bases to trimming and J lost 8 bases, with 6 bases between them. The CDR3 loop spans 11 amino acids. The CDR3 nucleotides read TGTGCCAGCAGTGGGGTAGATGAGCAGTTCTTC. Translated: CASSGVDEQFF. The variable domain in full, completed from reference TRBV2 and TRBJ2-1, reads EPEVTQTPSHQVTQMGQEVILRCVPISNHLYFYWYRQILGQKVEFLVSFYNNEISEKSEIFDDQFSVERPDGSNFTLKIRSTKLEDSAMYFCASSGVDEQFFGPGTRLTVL.

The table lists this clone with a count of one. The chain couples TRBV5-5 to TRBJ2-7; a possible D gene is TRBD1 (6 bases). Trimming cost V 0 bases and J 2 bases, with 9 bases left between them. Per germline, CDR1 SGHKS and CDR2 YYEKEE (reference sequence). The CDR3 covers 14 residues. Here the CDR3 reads CASSLEWTAYEQYF. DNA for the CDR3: TGTGCCAGCAGCTTGGAATGGACAGCCTACGAGCAGTACTTC.

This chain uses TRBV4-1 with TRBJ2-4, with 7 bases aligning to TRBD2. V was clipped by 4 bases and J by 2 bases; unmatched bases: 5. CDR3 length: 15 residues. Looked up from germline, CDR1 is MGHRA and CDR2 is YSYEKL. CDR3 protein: CASSLPSGSKNIQYF. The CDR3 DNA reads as TGCGCCAGCAGCCTCCCTAGCGGATCCAAAAACATTCAGTACTTC.

CDR3: CASSQDRESSLNTDTEAFF. CDR3 nucleotide sequence: TGCGCCAGCAGCCAAGATCGGGAGAGCAGTCTGAATACGGACACTGAAGCTTTCTTT. This chain joins TRBV4-1 and TRBJ1-1; D not resolved. Trimming stripped 0 bases from V and 3 bases from J, with 23 bases between. The CDR3 length is 19 residues. The germline V gene has CDR1 MGHRA and CDR2 YSYEKL.

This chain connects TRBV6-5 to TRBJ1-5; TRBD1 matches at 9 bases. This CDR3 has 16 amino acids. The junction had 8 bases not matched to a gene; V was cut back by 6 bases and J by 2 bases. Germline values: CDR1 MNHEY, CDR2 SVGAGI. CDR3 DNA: TGTGCCAGCAGCTACCTACAGGGGGCGGGCAATCAGCCCCAGCATTTT. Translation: CASSYLQGAGNQPQHF.

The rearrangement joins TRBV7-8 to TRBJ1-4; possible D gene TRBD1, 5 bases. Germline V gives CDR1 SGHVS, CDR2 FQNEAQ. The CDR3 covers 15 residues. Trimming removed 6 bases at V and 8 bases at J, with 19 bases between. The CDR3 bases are TGTGCCAGCAGTTTCGCCGGGACGGGAGGCGAAAAACTGTTTTTT. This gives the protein CASSFAGTGGEKLFF.

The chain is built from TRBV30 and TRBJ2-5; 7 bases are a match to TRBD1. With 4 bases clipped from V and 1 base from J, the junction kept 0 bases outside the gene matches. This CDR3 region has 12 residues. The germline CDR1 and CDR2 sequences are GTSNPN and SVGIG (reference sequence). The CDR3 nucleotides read TGTGCCTGGACAGGGGGCCAAGAGACCCAGTACTTC. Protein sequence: CAWTGGQETQYF.

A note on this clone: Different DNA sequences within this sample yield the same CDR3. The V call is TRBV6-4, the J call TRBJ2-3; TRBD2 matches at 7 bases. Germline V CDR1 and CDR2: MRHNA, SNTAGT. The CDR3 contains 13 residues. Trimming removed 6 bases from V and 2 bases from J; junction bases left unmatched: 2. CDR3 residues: CASSAGDTDTQYF. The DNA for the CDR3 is TGTGCCAGCAGCGCGGGAGACACAGATACGCAGTATTTT.

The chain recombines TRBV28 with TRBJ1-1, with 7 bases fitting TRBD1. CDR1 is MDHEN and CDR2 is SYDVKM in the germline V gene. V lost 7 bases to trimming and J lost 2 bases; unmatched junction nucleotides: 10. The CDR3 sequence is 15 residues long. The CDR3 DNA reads TGTGCCAGCACCCCGGGGGACAGACAAAACACTGAAGCTTTCTTT. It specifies CASTPGDRQNTEAFF. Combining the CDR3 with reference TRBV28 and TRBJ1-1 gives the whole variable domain DVKVTQSSRYLVKRTGEKVFLECVQDMDHENMFWYRQDPGLGLRLIYFSYDVKMKEKGDIPEGYSVSREKKERFSLILESASTNQTSMYLCASTPGDRQNTEAFFGQGTRLTVV.

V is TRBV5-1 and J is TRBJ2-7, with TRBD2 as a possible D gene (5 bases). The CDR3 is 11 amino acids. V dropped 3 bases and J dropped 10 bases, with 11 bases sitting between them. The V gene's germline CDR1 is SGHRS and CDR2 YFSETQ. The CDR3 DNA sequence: TGCGCCAGCAGCTCCGGACGGACTCAGTACTTC. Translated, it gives CASSSGRTQYF.

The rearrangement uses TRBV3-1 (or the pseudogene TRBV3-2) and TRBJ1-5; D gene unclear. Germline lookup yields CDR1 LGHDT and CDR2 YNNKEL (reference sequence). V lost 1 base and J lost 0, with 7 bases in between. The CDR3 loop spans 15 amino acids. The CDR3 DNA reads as TGTGCCAGCAGCCAAGGGGGATATAGCAATCAGCCCCAGCATTTT. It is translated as CASSQGGYSNQPQHF.

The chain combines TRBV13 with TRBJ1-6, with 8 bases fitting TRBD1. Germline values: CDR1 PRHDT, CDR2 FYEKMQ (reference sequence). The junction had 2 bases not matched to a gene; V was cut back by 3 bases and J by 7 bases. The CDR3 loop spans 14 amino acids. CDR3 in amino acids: CASSFWDRNSPLHF. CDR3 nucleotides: TGTGCCAGCAGCTTCTGGGACAGGAATTCACCCCTCCACTTT.

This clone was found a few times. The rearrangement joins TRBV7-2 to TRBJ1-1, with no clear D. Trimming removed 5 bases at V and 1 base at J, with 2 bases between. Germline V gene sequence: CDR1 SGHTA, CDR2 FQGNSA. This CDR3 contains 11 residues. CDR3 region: CASSQNTEAFF. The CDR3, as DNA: TGTGCCAGCAGCCAGAACACTGAAGCTTTCTTT.

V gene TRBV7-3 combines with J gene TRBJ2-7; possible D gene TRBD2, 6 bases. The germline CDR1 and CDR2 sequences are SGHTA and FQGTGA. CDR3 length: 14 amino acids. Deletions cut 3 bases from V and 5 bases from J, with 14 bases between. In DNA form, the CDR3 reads TGTGCCAGCAGCTTTAATCCCGGGAGCGACGAGCAGTACTTC. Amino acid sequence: CASSFNPGSDEQYF.

This CDR3 reads CASSLGRSQGFPYNEQFF. CDR3 DNA sequence: TGTGCCAGCAGCTTAGGACGGTCACAGGGGTTCCCCTACAATGAGCAGTTCTTC. V gene TRBV11-3 combines with J gene TRBJ2-1, with 7 nucleotides matching TRBD1. Germline V gives CDR1 SGHNT, CDR2 YENEEA. The length of the CDR3 is 18 residues. Germline trimming cut 1 base from V and 2 bases from J; bases unmatched to any gene: 11.

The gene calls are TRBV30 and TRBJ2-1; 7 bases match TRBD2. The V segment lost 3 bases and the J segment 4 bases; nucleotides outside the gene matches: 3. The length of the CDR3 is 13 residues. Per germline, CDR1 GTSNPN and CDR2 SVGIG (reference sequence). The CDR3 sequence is CAWSGRRYNEQFF. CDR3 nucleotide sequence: TGTGCCTGGAGCGGGAGGAGATACAATGAGCAGTTCTTC.

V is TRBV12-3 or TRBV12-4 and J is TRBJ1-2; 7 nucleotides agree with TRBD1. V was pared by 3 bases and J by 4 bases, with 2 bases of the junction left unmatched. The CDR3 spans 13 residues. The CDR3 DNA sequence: TGTGCCAGCAGTTTCGGGACAGCCTATGGCTACACCTTC. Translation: CASSFGTAYGYTF.

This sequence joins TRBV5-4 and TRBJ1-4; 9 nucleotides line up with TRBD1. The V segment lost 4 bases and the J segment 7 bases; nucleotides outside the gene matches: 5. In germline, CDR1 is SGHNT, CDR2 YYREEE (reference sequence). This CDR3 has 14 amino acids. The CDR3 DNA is TGTGCCAGCAGCCGGACAGGGGAAGGTGAAAAACTGTTTTTT. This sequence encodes CASSRTGEGEKLFF.

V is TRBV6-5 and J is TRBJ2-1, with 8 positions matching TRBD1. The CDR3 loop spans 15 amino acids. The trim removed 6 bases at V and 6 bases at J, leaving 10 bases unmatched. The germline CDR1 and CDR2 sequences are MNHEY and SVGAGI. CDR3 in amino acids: CASSRTQGAFNEQFF. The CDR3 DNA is TGTGCCAGCAGCCGTACCCAGGGGGCGTTCAATGAGCAGTTCTTC.

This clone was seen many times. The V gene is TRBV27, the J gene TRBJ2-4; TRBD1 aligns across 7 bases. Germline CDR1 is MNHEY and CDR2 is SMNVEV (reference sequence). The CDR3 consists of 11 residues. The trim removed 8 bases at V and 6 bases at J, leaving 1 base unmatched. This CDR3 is CASGTANIQYF. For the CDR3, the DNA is TGTGCCAGCGGGACAGCAAACATTCAGTACTTC.

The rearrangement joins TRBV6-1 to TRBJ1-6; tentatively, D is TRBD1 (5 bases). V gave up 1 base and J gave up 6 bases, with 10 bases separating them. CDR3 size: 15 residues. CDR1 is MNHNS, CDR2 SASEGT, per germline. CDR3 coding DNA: TGTGCCAGCAGTGAAGGGGGCAGGCCTAATTCACCCCTCCACTTT. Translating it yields CASSEGGRPNSPLHF.

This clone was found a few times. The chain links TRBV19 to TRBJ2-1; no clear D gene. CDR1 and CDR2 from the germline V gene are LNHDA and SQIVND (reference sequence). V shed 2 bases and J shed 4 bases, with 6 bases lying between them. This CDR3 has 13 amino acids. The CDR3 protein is CASSITRYNEQFF. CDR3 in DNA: TGTGCCAGTAGTATAACTCGTTACAATGAGCAGTTCTTC.

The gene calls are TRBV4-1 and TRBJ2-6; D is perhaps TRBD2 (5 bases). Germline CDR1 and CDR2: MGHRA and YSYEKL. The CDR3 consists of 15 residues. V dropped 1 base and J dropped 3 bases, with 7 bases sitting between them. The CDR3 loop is CASSQGGLGANVLTF. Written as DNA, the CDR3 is TGCGCCAGCAGCCAAGGCGGGCTTGGGGCCAACGTCCTGACTTTC.

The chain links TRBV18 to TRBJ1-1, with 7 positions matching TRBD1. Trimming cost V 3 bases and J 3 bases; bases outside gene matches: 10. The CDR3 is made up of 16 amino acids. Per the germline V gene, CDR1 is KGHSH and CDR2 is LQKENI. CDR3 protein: CASSPNQQGIDTEAFF. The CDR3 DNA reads TGTGCCAGCTCACCGAATCAACAGGGGATCGACACTGAAGCTTTCTTT.

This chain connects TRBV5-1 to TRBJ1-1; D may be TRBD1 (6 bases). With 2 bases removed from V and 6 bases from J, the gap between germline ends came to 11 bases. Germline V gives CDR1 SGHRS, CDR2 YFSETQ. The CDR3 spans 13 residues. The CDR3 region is CASSFTGRPEAFF. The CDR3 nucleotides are TGCGCCAGCAGCTTTACAGGGAGGCCTGAAGCTTTCTTT.

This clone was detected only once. The CDR3 loop is CASSLTSGFEQFF. The CDR3 DNA sequence: TGTGCCAGCAGCCTGACTAGCGGCTTTGAGCAGTTCTTC. The chain uses TRBV7-7 and TRBJ2-1, with 9 nucleotides matching TRBD2. The CDR3 sequence is 13 residues long. The germline V gene encodes CDR1 SSHAT and CDR2 FNYEAQ (reference sequence). V trimming: 5 bases; J trimming: 9 bases; junction bases outside the gene matches: 5.

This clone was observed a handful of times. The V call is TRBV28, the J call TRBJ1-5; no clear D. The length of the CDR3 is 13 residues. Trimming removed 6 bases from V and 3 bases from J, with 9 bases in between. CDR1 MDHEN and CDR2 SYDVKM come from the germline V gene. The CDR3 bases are TGTGCCAGCAGATCGACGGACAATCAGCCCCAGCATTTT. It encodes CASRSTDNQPQHF.